The 21 T cell receptor beta chains below come from one sample, sequenced in a study of cytomegalovirus exposure and HLA in healthy donors. 60 Vbeta and 13 Jbeta primers were used in PCR. Sequencing was performed with immunoSEQ multiplex PCR; in TCRdb, only in-frame clones are kept and a portion is missing. The table lists about 54,000 clones. Sequenced sample: PBMCs. Every receptor here comes from a middle-aged woman in good health and CMV-seronegative.

This rearrangement joins TRBV5-6 to TRBJ2-7; D is perhaps TRBD2 (5 bases). This CDR3 region has 14 residues. Looked up from germline, CDR1 is SGHDT and CDR2 is YYEEEE. Trimming removed 0 bases from V and 3 bases from J, with 10 bases in between. CDR3 DNA: TGTGCCAGCAGCTTGGACGGGATCGGCTACGAGCAGTACTTC. Protein product: CASSLDGIGYEQYF.

Here the CDR3 reads CASRGADRVGETQYF. The CDR3 DNA follows: TGTGCCAGCAGGGGGGCGGACAGGGTGGGGGAGACCCAGTACTTC. The chain joins TRBV27 to TRBJ2-5; 8 bases are a match to TRBD1. V shed 6 bases, J shed 5 bases, and the junction held 11 bases outside the gene matches. Germline CDR1 MNHEY, CDR2 SMNVEV (reference sequence). The CDR3 covers 15 residues.

The J gene is TRBJ1-5, the V gene TRBV5-1; D might be TRBD1 (6 bases). Germline CDR1 SGHRS, CDR2 YFSETQ. There are 19 residues in the CDR3. V shed 0 bases and J shed 2 bases, with 21 bases lying between them. The CDR3 nucleotides are TGCGCCAGCAGCTTGGAATGGCAGGGGCGCCATTATCGCAATCAGCCCCAGCATTTT. Translating gives CASSLEWQGRHYRNQPQHF.

The genes are TRBV18 and TRBJ2-5; 14 bases map to TRBD2. V lost 0 bases, J lost 11 bases, and 2 bases stayed unmatched. The CDR3 covers 14 residues. Germline V gives CDR1 KGHSH, CDR2 LQKENI. In DNA form, the CDR3 reads TGTGCCAGCTCACCACCGGGACTAGCGGGAGAGCAGTACTTC. It codes for CASSPPGLAGEQYF.

This rearrangement joins TRBV7-2 to TRBJ1-1; D gene uncertain. This CDR3 has 13 amino acids. Trimming cost V 5 bases and J 6 bases, with 13 bases left between them. Per the germline V gene, CDR1 is SGHTA and CDR2 is FQGNSA. CDR3 sequence: CASSRIGIAEAFF. Written as DNA, the CDR3 is TGTGCCAGCAGCCGTATCGGTATCGCTGAAGCTTTCTTT.

The chain recombines TRBV20-1 with TRBJ1-2; D call uncertain. Germline CDR1 is DFQATT and CDR2 is SNEGSKA (reference sequence). This CDR3 comprises 11 residues. V shed 3 bases and J shed 8 bases, with 10 bases lying between them. This chain's CDR3 is CSASGLEGYTF. CDR3 coding DNA: TGCAGTGCTAGTGGGCTGGAAGGCTACACCTTC.

This sequence joins TRBV7-9 and TRBJ1-4, with 8 nucleotides matching TRBD1. Trimming removed 5 bases from V and 8 bases from J; junction bases left unmatched: 7. There are 14 residues in the CDR3. The germline V gene encodes CDR1 SEHNR and CDR2 FQNEAQ (reference sequence). CDR3 loop: CASSSGTGPEKLFF. The CDR3 nucleotides are TGTGCCAGCAGCAGCGGGACAGGTCCCGAAAAACTGTTTTTT.

This sequence joins TRBV6-5 and TRBJ2-7; TRBD2 might be the D (6 bases). The CDR3 is 14 residues long. V dropped 5 bases and J dropped 2 bases, with 13 bases sitting between them. Germline V gene sequence: CDR1 MNHEY, CDR2 SVGAGI. The CDR3 DNA reads TGTGCCAGCAGTGCGGCAGGGAGGACCTACGAGCAGTACTTC. Its translation: CASSAAGRTYEQYF.

The J gene is TRBJ2-3, the V gene TRBV6-6; the D gene is possibly TRBD1 (7 bases). Trimming left V 5 bases short and J 5 bases short, with 14 bases between. The CDR3 totals 14 residues. CDR1 and CDR2 (germline): MNHNY, SVGAGI (reference sequence). The CDR3 sequence: CASSPPQGGDTQYF. The CDR3 bases are TGTGCCAGCAGTCCTCCTCAGGGGGGAGATACGCAGTATTTT.

As regards this clone: A read error may account for a junction end that differs from germline. Other DNA sequences in the sample encode the same CDR3. The gene calls are TRBV15 and TRBJ1-6, with D unclear. Germline CDR1 LNHNV, CDR2 YYDKDF (reference sequence). This CDR3 region has 14 residues. The CDR3 spells CATSKEGLNSPLHF. In DNA, the CDR3 is TGTGCCACCAGCAAAGAGGGCTTAAATTCACCCCTACACTTT.

This chain connects TRBV19 to TRBJ1-1; the match to TRBD1 covers 8 bases. V shed 5 bases, J shed 3 bases, and the junction held 8 bases outside the gene matches. The CDR3 runs to 15 residues. Germline CDR1 reads LNHDA; CDR2 reads SQIVND (reference sequence). CDR3 region: CASSGWTGKDTEAFF. The CDR3 bases are TGTGCCAGTAGTGGGTGGACAGGGAAGGACACTGAAGCTTTCTTT.

This chain joins TRBV13 and TRBJ2-3; D is perhaps TRBD1 (6 bases). The CDR3 sequence is 18 residues long. Germline V lookup: CDR1 PRHDT, CDR2 FYEKMQ (reference sequence). The V end was cut by 4 bases, the J end by 0 bases, with 20 bases between. The CDR3 protein is CASSSPLTGLRSTDTQYF. For the CDR3, the DNA is TGTGCCAGCAGCTCCCCTTTGACAGGCCTTCGGAGCACAGATACGCAGTATTTT. The full variable domain, with the rest looked up from reference TRBV13 and TRBJ2-3, is AAGVIQSPRHLIKEKRETATLKCYPIPRHDTVYWYQQGPGQDPQFLISFYEKMQSDKGSIPDRFSAQQFSDYHSELNMSSLELGDSALYFCASSSPLTGLRSTDTQYFGPGTRLTVL.

The chain links TRBV5-1 to TRBJ2-7, with D possibly matching TRBD2 (6 bases). Germline V CDR1 and CDR2: SGHRS, YFSETQ. V dropped 5 bases and J dropped 1 base, with 10 bases sitting between them. This CDR3 region has 13 residues. In DNA form, the CDR3 reads TGCGCCAGCAGTTCGACTAGGTCCTACGAGCAGTACTTC. The encoded protein is CASSSTRSYEQYF.

The rearrangement uses TRBV2 and TRBJ2-5; possible D gene TRBD1, 5 bases. V was trimmed by 4 bases and J by 0 bases, leaving 9 bases between them. There are 14 residues in the CDR3. Germline V gives CDR1 SNHLY, CDR2 FYNNEI. The CDR3 DNA sequence: TGTGCCAGCAGTGGGGGCCAGTACCAAGAGACCCAGTACTTC. Translated: CASSGGQYQETQYF. The full variable domain, in which reference TRBV2 and TRBJ2-5 provide the parts outside the CDR3, is EPEVTQTPSHQVTQMGQEVILRCVPISNHLYFYWYRQILGQKVEFLVSFYNNEISEKSEIFDDQFSVERPDGSNFTLKIRSTKLEDSAMYFCASSGGQYQETQYFGPGTRLLVL.

The chain employs TRBV28 and TRBJ1-2; D is possibly TRBD1 (6 bases). V lost 3 bases to trimming and J lost 3 bases, with 14 bases between them. Germline V CDR1 and CDR2: MDHEN, SYDVKM. This CDR3 is built from 15 residues. CDR3 sequence: CASSLSPDRHYGYTF. The CDR3 DNA reads TGTGCCAGCAGTTTGTCCCCCGACAGGCACTATGGCTACACCTTC.

The chain combines TRBV5-6 with TRBJ2-6; D is possibly TRBD1 (5 bases). The CDR3 is 18 amino acids. Trimming stripped 3 bases from V and 0 bases from J, with 16 bases between. The germline CDR1 and CDR2 sequences are SGHDT and YYEEEE. The CDR3: CASSSVTVLHSGANVLTF. CDR3 DNA: TGTGCCAGCAGCTCCGTGACAGTCCTCCACTCTGGGGCCAACGTCCTGACTTTC.

The CDR3 DNA follows: TGTGCCAGCAGTAAAGACAGGGAGGATGATTCACCCCTCCACTTT. It encodes CASSKDREDDSPLHF. The chain employs TRBV28 and TRBJ1-6; TRBD1 matches at 7 bases. This CDR3 contains 15 residues. The ends lost 5 bases at V and 8 bases at J; junction bases unmatched: 9. Germline CDR1 reads MDHEN; CDR2 reads SYDVKM.

The V call is TRBV7-8, the J call TRBJ2-1; 9 nucleotides agree with TRBD1. The V gene end was trimmed by 1 base and the J gene end by 3 bases; junction bases not matched to a gene: 4. The CDR3 sequence is 16 residues long. Germline CDR1 reads SGHVS; CDR2 reads FQNEAQ. Here the CDR3 reads CASSLETGGLYNEQFF. For the CDR3, the DNA is TGTGCCAGCAGCTTAGAGACAGGGGGGCTCTACAATGAGCAGTTCTTC.

The chain couples TRBV19 to TRBJ2-5; the D gene is possibly TRBD1 (6 bases). The CDR3 consists of 17 residues. V lost 5 bases and J lost 5, with 24 bases in between. Germline V CDR1 and CDR2: LNHDA, SQIVND (reference sequence). Written as DNA, the CDR3 is TGTGCCAGTAGTGGTCAGTGGACAGAGGGGGATAGGGAGACCCAGTACTTC. As protein: CASSGQWTEGDRETQYF.

The chain carries TRBV19 and TRBJ2-2, with D maybe TRBD1 (8 bases). Germline V gene data show CDR1 as LNHDA and CDR2 as SQIVND (reference sequence). With 9 bases removed from V and 2 bases from J, the gap between germline ends came to 13 bases. The CDR3 is 14 residues long. CDR3: CASGGTGNTGELFF. The CDR3 region has the DNA TGTGCCAGCGGGGGGACAGGCAACACCGGGGAGCTGTTTTTT.

The gene calls are TRBV4-3 and TRBJ2-3; TRBD1 is a possible D gene (7 bases). The germline V gene encodes CDR1 LGHNA and CDR2 YSLEER. V gave up 7 bases and J gave up 1 base, with 15 bases separating them. The CDR3 totals 15 residues. In DNA form, the CDR3 reads TGCGCCAGCACCCGAGGGGGCGGGGGCACAGATACGCAGTATTTT. Translating gives CASTRGGGGTDTQYF.